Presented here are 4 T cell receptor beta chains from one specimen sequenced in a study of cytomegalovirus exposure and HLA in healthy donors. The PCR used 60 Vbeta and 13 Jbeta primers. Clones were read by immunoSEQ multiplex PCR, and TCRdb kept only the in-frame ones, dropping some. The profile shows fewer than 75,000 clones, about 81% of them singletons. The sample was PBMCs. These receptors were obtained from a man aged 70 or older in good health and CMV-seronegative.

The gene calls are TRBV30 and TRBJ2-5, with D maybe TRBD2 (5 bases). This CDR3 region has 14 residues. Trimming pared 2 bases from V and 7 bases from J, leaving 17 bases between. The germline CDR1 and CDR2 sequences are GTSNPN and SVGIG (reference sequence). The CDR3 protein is CAWSTLTGSGTQYF. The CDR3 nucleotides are TGTGCCTGGAGTACCCTTACGGGGTCAGGGACCCAGTACTTC.

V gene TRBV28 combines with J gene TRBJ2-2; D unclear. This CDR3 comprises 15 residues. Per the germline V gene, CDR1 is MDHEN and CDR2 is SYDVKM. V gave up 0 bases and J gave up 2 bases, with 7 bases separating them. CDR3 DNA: TGTGCCAGCAGTTTATGGTCTTCCAACACCGGGGAGCTGTTTTTT. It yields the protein CASSLWSSNTGELFF.

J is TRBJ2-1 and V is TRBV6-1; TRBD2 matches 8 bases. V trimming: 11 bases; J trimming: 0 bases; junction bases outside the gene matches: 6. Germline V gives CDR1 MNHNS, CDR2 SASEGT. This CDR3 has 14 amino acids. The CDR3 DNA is TGTGCCTTATCCACTAGCGGCTCCTACAATGAGCAGTTCTTC. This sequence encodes CALSTSGSYNEQFF.

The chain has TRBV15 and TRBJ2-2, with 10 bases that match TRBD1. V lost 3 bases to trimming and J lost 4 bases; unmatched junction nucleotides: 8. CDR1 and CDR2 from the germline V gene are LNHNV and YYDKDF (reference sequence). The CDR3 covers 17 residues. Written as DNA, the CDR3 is TGTGCCACCAGCAGGAGGACAGGGGGATCGGGCACCGGGGAGCTGTTTTTT. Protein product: CATSRRTGGSGTGELFF.